Listed here are 3 T cell receptor beta chains from one sample, sequenced in a study of T cells after yellow fever vaccination. MiXCR, run by TCRdb on the 5' RACE reads, gives a single entry per CDR3 protein. This table has 500,000 to 650,000 distinct CDR3 sequences, roughly a sixth appearing once. The material sequenced was PBMCs, taken 5 days after the first yellow fever vaccination. Receptors originate from a man younger than 30 who received the YFV17D yellow fever vaccine.

There are a few counts of this clonotype. The chain has TRBV20-1 and TRBJ1-5; unclear D gene. Germline loops: CDR1 DFQATT, CDR2 SNEGSKA (reference sequence). This CDR3 region has 14 residues. Trimming stripped 3 bases from V and 0 bases from J, with 9 bases between. CDR3 sequence: CSASLPASNQPQHF. The CDR3, as DNA: TGCAGTGCTAGTTTGCCAGCTAGCAATCAGCCCCAGCATTTT.

This chain links TRBV10-3 with TRBJ2-1; D not certain. This CDR3 is 11 amino acids long. Germline values: CDR1 ENHRY, CDR2 SYGVKD. V was pared by 4 bases and J by 5 bases, with 3 bases between. CDR3 coding DNA: TGTGCCATCAGTGGGGACAATGAGCAGTTCTTC. It yields the protein CAISGDNEQFF.

The chain has TRBV20-1 and TRBJ1-1, with TRBD1 matching over 7 bases. The CDR3 has 14 residues. With V trimmed by 3 bases and J by 5 bases, 9 bases remained unmatched. CDR1 is DFQATT, CDR2 SNEGSKA, per germline (reference sequence). CDR3 sequence reads: CSASPAGQLTEAFF. The CDR3 coding sequence is TGCAGTGCTAGCCCAGCGGGACAGCTGACTGAAGCTTTCTTT.